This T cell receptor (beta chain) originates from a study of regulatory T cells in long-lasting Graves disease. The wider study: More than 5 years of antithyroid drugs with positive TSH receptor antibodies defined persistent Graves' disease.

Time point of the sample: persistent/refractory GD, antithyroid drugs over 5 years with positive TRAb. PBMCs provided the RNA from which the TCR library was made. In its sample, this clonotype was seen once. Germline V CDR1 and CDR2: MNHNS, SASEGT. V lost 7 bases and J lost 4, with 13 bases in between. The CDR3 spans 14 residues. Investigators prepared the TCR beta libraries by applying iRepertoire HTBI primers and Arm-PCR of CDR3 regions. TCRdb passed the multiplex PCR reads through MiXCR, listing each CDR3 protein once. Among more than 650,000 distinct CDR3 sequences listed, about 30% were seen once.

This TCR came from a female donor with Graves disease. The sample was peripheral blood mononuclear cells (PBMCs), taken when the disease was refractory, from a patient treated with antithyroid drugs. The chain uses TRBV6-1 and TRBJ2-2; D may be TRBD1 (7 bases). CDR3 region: CASKEGAGTGELFF. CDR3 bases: TGTGCCAGCAAGGAGGGGGCCGGCACCGGGGAGCTGTTTTTT.